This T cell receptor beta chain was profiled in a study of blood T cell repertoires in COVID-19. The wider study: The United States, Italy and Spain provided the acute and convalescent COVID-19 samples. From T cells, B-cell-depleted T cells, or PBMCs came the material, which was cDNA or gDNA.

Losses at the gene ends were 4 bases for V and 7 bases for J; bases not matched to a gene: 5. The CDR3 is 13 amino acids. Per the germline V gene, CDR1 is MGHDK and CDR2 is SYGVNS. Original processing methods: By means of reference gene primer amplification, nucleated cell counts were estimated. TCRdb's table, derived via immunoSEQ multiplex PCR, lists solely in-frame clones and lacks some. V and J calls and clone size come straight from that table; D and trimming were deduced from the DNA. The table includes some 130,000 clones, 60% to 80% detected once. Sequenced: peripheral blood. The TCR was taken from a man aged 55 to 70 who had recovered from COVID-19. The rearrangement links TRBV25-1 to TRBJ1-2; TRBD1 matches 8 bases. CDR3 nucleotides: TGTGCCAGCAGTGTACTGACAGGGGCTGGCTACACCTTC. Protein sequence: CASSVLTGAGYTF.